The entry below gives a single T cell receptor beta chain sequence along with its context. The target antigen is unknown. This sample was included in a study of cytomegalovirus exposure and HLA in healthy donors. The study's findings and limits: CMV serostatus was the only immune exposure information that was available. CMV antigen specificity was confirmed in vitro for a few CMV-associated chains.

Vbeta (60) and Jbeta (13) primers were used in the PCR. Some clones are missing from TCRdb's copy, which holds only in-frame ones; the method was immunoSEQ multiplex PCR. The sample lists about 250,000 clones, about 85% occurring once. The CDR3 covers 16 residues. Trimming cost V 3 bases and J 7 bases; bases outside gene matches: 11. In germline, CDR1 is GTSNPN, CDR2 SVGIG (reference sequence). The sequenced sample consisted of PBMCs. This clonotype was obtained from a girl aged 2 to 10 in good health and CMV-seronegative. This rearrangement joins TRBV30 to TRBJ2-1; 11 positions agree with TRBD2. CDR3 sequence reads: CAWRMEKASGGNEQFF. The CDR3 region has the DNA TGTGCCTGGAGGATGGAGAAGGCTAGCGGGGGGAATGAGCAGTTCTTC.